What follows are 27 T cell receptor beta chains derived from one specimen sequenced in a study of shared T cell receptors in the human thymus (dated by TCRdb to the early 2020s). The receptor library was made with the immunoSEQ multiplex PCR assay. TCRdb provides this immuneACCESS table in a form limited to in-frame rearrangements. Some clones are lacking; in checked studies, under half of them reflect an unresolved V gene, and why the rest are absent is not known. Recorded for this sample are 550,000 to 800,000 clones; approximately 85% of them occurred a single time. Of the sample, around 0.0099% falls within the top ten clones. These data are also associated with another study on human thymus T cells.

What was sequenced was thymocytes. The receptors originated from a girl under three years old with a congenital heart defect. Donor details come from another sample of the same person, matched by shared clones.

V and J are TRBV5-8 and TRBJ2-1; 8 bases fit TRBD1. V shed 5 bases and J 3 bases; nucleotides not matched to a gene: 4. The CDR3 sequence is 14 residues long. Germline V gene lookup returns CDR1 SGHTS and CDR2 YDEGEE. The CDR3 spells CASRVGQGYNEQFF. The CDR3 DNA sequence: TGTGCCAGCAGGGTCGGACAGGGCTACAATGAGCAGTTCTTC.

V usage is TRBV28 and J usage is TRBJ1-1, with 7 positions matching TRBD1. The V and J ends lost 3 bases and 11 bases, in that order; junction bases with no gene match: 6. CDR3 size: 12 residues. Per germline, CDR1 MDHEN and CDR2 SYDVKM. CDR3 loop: CASSFEGAPAFF. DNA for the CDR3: TGTGCCAGCAGTTTTGAGGGGGCTCCGGCTTTCTTT. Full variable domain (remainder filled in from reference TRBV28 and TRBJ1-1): DVKVTQSSRYLVKRTGEKVFLECVQDMDHENMFWYRQDPGLGLRLIYFSYDVKMKEKGDIPEGYSVSREKKERFSLILESASTNQTSMYLCASSFEGAPAFFGQGTRLTVV.

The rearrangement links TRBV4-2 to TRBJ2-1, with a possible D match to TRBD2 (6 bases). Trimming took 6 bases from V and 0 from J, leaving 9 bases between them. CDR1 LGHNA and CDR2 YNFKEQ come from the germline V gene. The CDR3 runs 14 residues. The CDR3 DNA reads TGTGCCAGCAGACCGCGGGACTCCTACAATGAGCAGTTCTTC. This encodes CASRPRDSYNEQFF.

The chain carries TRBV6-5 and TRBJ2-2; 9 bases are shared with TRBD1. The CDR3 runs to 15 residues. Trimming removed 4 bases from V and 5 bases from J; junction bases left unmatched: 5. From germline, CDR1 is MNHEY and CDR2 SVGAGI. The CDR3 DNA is TGTGCCAGCAGTTTTTGGACAGGGGAGACCGGGGAGCTGTTTTTT. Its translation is CASSFWTGETGELFF.

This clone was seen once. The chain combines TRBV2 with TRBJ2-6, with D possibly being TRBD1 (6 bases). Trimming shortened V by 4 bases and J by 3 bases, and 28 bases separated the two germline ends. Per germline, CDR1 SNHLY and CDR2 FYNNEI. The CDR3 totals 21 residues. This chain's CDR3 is CASSGIIRDIAKFSGANVLTF. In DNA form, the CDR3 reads TGTGCCAGCAGTGGAATCATCCGGGACATAGCTAAGTTTAGTGGGGCCAACGTCCTGACTTTC.

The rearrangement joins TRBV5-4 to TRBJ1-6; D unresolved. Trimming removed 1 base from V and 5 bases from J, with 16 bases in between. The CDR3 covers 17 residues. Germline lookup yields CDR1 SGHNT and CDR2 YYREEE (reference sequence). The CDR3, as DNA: TGTGCCAGCAGCTTGTCCCCAACAGACACTCATAATTCACCCCTCCACTTT. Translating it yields CASSLSPTDTHNSPLHF.

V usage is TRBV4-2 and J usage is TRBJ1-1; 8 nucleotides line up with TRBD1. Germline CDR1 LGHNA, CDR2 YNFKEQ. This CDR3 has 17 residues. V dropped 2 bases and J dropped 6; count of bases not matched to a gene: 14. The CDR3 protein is CASSQRYADRGRPEAFF. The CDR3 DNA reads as TGTGCCAGCAGCCAACGCTACGCCGACAGGGGAAGGCCTGAAGCTTTCTTT.

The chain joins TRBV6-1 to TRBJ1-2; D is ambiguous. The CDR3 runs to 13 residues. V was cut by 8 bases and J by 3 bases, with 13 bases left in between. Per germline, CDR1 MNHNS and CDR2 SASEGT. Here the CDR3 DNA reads TGTGCCAGCTCCCCCAGAGGGCACTATGGCTACACCTTC. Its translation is CASSPRGHYGYTF.

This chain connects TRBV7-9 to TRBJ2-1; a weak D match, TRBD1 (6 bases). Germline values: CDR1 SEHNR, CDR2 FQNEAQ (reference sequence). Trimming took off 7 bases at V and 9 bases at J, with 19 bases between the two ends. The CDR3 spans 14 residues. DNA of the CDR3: TGTGCCAGCAAAAATCAGGGGATCCTAGGTGAGCAGTTCTTC. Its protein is CASKNQGILGEQFF.

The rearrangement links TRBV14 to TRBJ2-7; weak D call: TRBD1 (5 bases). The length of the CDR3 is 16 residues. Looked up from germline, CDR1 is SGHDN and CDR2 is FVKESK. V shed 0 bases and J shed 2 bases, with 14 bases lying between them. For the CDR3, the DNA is TGTGCCAGCAGCCAAGAACCGCAGGGAAGGACCTACGAGCAGTACTTC. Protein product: CASSQEPQGRTYEQYF.

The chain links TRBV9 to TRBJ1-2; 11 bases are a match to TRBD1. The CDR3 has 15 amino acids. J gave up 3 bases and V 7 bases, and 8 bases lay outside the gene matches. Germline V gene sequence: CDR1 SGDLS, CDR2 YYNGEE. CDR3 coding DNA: TGTGCCAGCTGGAGGGGACAGGGGGGAGACTATGGCTACACCTTC. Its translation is CASWRGQGGDYGYTF.

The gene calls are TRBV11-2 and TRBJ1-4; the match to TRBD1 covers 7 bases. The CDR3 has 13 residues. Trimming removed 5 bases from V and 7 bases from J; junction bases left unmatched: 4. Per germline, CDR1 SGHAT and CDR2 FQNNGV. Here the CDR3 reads CASSPGGGEKLFF. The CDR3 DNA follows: TGTGCCAGCAGCCCAGGGGGTGGTGAAAAACTGTTTTTT. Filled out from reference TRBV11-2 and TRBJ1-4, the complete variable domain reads EAGVAQSPRYKIIEKRQSVAFWCNPISGHATLYWYQQILGQGPKLLIQFQNNGVVDDSQLPKDRFSAERLKGVDSTLKIQPAKLEDSAVYLCASSPGGGEKLFFGSGTQLSVL.

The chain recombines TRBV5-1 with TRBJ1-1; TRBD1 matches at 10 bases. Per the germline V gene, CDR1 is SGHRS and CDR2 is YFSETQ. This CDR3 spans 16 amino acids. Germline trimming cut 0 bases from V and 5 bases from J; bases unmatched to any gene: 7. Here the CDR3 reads CASSLEDRGARTEAFF. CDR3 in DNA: TGCGCCAGCAGCTTGGAGGACAGGGGGGCGAGAACTGAAGCTTTCTTT.

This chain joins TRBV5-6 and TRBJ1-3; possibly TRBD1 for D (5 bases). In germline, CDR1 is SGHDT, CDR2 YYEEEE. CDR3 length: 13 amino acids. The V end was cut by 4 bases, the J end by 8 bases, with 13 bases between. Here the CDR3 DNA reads TGTGCCAGCAGCGTGGGACGGGGGGACACCATATATTTT. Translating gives CASSVGRGDTIYF.

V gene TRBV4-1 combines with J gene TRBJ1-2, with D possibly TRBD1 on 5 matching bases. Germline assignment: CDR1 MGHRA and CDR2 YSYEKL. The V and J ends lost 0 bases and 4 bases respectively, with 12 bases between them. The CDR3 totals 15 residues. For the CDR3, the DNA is TGCGCCAGCAGCCAAGAGAGGGGACTTGGCTATGGCTACACCTTC. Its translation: CASSQERGLGYGYTF.

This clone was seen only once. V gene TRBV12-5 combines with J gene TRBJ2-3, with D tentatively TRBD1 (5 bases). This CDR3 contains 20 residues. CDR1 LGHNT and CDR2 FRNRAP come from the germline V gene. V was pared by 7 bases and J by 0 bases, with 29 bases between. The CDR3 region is CASAKDRILVPPPSTDTQYF. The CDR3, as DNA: TGTGCTAGTGCCAAAGACAGAATCCTTGTGCCGCCGCCAAGCACAGATACGCAGTATTTT.

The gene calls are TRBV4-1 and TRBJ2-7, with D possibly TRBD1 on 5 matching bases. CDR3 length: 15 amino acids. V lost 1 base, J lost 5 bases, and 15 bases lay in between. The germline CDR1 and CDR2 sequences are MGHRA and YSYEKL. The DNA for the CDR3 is TGCGCCAGCAGCCAAGCCGTCAGGGCAGGAGACGAGCAGTACTTC. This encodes CASSQAVRAGDEQYF.

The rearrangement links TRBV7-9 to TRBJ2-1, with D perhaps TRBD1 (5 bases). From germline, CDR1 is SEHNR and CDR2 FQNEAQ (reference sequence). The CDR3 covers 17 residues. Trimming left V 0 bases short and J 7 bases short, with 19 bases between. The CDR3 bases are TGTGCCAGCAGCTTAGCGGTAGGCCAGGGTGGTGAAAATGAGCAGTTCTTC. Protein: CASSLAVGQGGENEQFF.

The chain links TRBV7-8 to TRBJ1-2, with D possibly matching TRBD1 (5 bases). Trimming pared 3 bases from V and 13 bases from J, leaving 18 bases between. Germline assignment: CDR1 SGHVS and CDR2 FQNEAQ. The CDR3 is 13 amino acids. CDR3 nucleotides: TGTGCCAGCAGCTTGGGGCGTGTGGTGACGGGCACCTTC. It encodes CASSLGRVVTGTF. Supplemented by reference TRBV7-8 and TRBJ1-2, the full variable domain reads GAGVSQSPRYKVAKRGQDVALRCDPISGHVSLFWYQQALGQGPEFLTYFQNEAQLDKSGLPSDRFFAERPEGSVSTLKIQRTQQEDSAVYLCASSLGRVVTGTFGSGTRLTVV.

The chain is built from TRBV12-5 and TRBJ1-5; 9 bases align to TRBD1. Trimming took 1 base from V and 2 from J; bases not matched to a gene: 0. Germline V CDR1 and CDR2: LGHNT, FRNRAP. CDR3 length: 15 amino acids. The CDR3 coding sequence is TGTGCTAGTGGTTTGGGGGACAGGGGCAATCAGCCCCAGCATTTT. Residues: CASGLGDRGNQPQHF.

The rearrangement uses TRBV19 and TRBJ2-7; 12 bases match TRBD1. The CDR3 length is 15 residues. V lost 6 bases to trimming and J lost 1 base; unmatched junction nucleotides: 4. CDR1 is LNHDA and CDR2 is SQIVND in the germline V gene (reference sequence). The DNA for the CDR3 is TGTGCCAGTAGACCGGGACAGGGGGCTTCCTACGAGCAGTACTTC. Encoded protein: CASRPGQGASYEQYF. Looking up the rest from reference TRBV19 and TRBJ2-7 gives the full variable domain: DGGITQSPKYLFRKEGQNVTLSCEQNLNHDAMYWYRQDPGQGLRLIYYSQIVNDFQKGDIAEGYSVSREKKESFPLTVTSAQKNPTAFYLCASRPGQGASYEQYFGPGTRLTVT.

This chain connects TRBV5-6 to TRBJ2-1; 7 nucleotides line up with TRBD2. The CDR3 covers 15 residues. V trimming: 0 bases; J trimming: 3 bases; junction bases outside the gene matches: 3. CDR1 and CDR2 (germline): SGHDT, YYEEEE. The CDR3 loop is CASSLGEGIYNEQFF. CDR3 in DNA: TGTGCCAGCAGCTTGGGGGAGGGAATCTACAATGAGCAGTTCTTC.

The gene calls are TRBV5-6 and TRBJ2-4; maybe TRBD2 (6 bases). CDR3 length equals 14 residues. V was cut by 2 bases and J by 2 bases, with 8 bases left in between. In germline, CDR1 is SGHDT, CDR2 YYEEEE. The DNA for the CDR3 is TGTGCCAGCAGCTTCGGAGGGACCAAAAACATTCAGTACTTC. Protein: CASSFGGTKNIQYF.

The CDR3 DNA is TGCGCCAGCAGCAGGACTCCCGCTCTGTCGAACACCATATATTTT. Residues: CASSRTPALSNTIYF. The rearrangement uses TRBV5-1 and TRBJ1-3; D is undetermined. CDR3 length: 15 residues. CDR1 is SGHRS, CDR2 YFSETQ, per germline. Trimming removed 4 bases from V and 7 bases from J, with 18 bases in between.

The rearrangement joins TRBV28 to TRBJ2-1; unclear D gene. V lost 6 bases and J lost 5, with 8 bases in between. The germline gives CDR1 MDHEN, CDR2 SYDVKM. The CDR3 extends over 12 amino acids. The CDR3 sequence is CASRLADNEQFF. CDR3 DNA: TGTGCCAGCAGGCTCGCGGACAATGAGCAGTTCTTC.

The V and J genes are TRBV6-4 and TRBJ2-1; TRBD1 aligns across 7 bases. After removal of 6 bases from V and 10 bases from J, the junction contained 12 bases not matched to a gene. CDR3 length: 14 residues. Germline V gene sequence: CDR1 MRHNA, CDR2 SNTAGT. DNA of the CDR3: TGTGCCAGCAGCACCGGGACAGAGTCTCTCGAGCAGTTCTTC. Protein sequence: CASSTGTESLEQFF.

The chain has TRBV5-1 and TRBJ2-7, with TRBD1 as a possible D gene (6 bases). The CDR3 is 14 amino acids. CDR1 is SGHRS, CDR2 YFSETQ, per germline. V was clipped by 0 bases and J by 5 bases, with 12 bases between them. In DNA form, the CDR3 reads TGCGCCAGCAGCTTGGTAACGACAGGCGACGAGCAGTACTTC. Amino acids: CASSLVTTGDEQYF.